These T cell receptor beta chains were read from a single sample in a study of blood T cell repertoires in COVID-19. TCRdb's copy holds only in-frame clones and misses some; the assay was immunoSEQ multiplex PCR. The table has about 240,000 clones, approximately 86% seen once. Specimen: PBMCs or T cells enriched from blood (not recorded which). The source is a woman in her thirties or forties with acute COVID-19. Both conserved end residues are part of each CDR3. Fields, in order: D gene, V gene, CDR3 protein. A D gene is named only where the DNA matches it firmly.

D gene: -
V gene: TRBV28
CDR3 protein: CASSLPGATVEEQYF

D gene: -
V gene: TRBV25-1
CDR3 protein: CASSSLPSTGELFF

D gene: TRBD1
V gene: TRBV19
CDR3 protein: CASSVDRANQPQHF

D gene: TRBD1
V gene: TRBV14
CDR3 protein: CASNRGTDKGNEQFF

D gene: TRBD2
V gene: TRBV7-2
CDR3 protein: CASTRLAAGGDEQYF

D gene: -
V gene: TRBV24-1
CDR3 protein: CATSDGTPGADRPQHF

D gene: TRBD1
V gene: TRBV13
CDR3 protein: CATSKRTGGNEQFF

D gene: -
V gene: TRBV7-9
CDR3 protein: CASSLDRGGVWHTGELFF

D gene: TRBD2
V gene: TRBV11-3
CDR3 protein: CASSPGTSGRSSYNEQFF

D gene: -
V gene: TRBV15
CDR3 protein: CATSRQGQHYGYTF

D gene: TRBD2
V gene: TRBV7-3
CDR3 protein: CASSLQAGGPGDTQYF

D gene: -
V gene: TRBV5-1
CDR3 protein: CASRQGDSPLHF

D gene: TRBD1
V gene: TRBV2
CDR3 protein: CASSVEGQHQPQHF

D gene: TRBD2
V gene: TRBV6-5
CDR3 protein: CASSYARLAGTYEQYF

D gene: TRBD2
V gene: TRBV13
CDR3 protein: CASSHGLAGEQYF

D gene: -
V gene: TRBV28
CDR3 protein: CASSFRGSAQYF

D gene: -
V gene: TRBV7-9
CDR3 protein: CASSLGEETQYF

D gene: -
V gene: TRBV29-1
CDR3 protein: CTSHPGTGVHGGYTF

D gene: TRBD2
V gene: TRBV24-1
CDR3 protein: CATSDSASGTTDTQYF

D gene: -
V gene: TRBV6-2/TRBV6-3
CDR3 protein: CASSYGSGFSYGYTF

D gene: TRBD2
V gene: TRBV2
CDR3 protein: CASTTSGSNYEQYF

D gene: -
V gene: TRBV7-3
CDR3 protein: CASSLNRASETQYF

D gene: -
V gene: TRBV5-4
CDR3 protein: CASSLLSTEAFF

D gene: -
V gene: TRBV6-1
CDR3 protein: CASSEVRSGSYEQYF

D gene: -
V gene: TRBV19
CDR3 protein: CASSISNQPQHF

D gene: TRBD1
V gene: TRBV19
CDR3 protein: CASSIGGTVEAFF

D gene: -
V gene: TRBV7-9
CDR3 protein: CASSPTENTEAFF

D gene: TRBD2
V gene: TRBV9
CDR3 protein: CASSVASGRGKETQYF

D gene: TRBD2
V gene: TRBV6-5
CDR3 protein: CASSRQGGSTEQFF

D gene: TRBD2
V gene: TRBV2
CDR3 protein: CASSEIRPGLAGRQETQYF

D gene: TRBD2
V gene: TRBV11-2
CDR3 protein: CASSLDLAGEGTHNEQFF

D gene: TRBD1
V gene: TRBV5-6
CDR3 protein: CASSRTGGRGYIQYF

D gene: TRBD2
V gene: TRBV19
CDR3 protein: CASSIPTSGSEEQFF

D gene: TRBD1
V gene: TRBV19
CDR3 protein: CASIPGQEGGELFF

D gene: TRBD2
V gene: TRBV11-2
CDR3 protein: CASSSIRLAGGRVDTQYF

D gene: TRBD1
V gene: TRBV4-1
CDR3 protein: CASSPGDRGNQPQHF

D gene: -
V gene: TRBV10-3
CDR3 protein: CAISEQGEGNQPQHF

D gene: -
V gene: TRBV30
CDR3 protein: CAWREGGLTEAFF

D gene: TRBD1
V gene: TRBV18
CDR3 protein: CASSLSPPGQGTEQYF

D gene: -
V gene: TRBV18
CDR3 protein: CASSTSRESSYNEQFF

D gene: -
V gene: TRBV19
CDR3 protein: CASKSDGGQRPQHF

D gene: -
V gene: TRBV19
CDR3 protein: CASSARSATHSYNEQFF

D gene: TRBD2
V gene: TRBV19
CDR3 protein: CASSIQRAPGGTGELFF